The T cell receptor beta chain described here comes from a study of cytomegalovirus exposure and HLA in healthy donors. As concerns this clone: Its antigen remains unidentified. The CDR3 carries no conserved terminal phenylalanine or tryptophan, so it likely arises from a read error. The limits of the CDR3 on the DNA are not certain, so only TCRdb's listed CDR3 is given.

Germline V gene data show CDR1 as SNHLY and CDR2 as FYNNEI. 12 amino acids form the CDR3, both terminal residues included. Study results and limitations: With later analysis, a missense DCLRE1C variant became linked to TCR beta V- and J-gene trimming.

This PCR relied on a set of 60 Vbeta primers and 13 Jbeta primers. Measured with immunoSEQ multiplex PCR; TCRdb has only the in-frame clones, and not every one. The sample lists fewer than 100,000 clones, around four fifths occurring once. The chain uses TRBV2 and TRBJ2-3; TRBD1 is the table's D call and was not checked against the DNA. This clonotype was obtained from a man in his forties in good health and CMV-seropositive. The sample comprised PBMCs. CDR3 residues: CASSDGGPGTGI.